This T cell receptor beta chain comes out of a study of cytomegalovirus exposure and HLA in healthy donors. CDR3 size: 15 residues. Looked up from germline, CDR1 is LGHNA and CDR2 is YNFKEQ. The V gene end was trimmed by 0 bases and the J gene end by 2 bases; junction bases not matched to a gene: 1. Both 60 Vbeta primers and 13 Jbeta primers went into the PCR. Only in-frame clones appear in the TCRdb table, and some are missing; sequencing was by immunoSEQ multiplex PCR. The data contain 150,000 to 160,000 clones, less than 85% of them seen just once; the ten biggest clones take up under 8%. Sequencing input: PBMCs. The chain joins TRBV4-2 to TRBJ2-7; 10 nucleotides agree with TRBD2. The source is a woman aged 45-65 years in good health and CMV-seropositive. This CDR3 reads CASSQEAGGPYEQYF. The CDR3 DNA is TGTGCCAGCAGCCAAGAAGCGGGGGGGCCCTACGAGCAGTACTTC.